This record concerns one T cell receptor (beta chain) sequence. Its antigen is not identified. CDR3-region Arm-PCR and iRepertoire HTBI primers produced the TCR beta libraries. Original processing methods: The samples included around 64 TRBV and 14 TRBJ segments. TCRdb reprocessed the multiplex PCR reads with MiXCR, giving one entry per CDR3 protein. In this record, the V and J calls reflect TCRdb's handling and not the investigators' own analysis. The sample yields hundreds of thousands of distinct CDR3 sequences, roughly 17% seen once. The data belong to a study of regulatory T cells in long-lasting Graves disease. V was trimmed by 5 bases and J by 3 bases, leaving 26 bases between them. The CDR3 extends over 18 amino acids. Germline loops: CDR1 SGHTA, CDR2 FQGNSA. Study conclusions and caveats: Those with persistent disease had in common more public clonotypes (around 2,700) than new patients (approximately 1,000). Gene preferences differed: TRBV28, TRBJ1-2, TRBJ2-5 in persistent cases.

Regarding time point: newly diagnosed GD, antithyroid drugs for less than 3 months. After RNA was extracted from PBMCs, the TCR library was made from it. Another study also made use of these data, one on T cells in Graves' hyperthyroidism and ophthalmopathy.

The genes are TRBV7-2 and TRBJ2-7; D may be TRBD2 (7 bases). The source was peripheral blood mononuclear cells (PBMCs), collected at new diagnosis, from a patient treated with antithyroid drugs. The source of this sequence is a man aged 40-49 years with Graves disease. In nucleotides, the CDR3 is TGTGCCAGCAGCACCCCACCGGGGGGTACAGGGAGGGGCTACGAGCAGTACTTC. The encoded protein is CASSTPPGGTGRGYEQYF.